The entry below describes one T cell receptor beta chain. Its antigen is as yet unknown. This sample is drawn from a study of OX40 agonist ivuxolimab in advanced cancers. Across the whole study: It was ivuxolimab, an agonistic anti-OX40 (CD134) antibody, that patients were treated with.

Clones were read by immunoSEQ multiplex PCR, and TCRdb kept only the in-frame ones, dropping some. The sample has approximately 34,000 clones; 81% are singletons. Whole-study findings and limits: In the 0.1 to 3.0 mg/kg range, CD4+ and CD8+ blood T cells had expanded clonally by week 6. Near-lowest levels of clonal expansion characterized partial responders at 0.1-3.0 mg/kg.

The CDR3 is 14 amino acids. Germline-derived CDR1 and CDR2 are SGHDT and YYEEEE. V shed 0 bases and J shed 4 bases, with 11 bases lying between them. The chain carries TRBV5-6 and TRBJ2-7; D ambiguous. Source: CD4+ or CD8+ T cells sorted from blood, taken in a trial of the OX40 agonist ivuxolimab. This clonotype was sampled from an adult with an advanced solid tumor such as melanoma, head and neck, liver or kidney cancer. The CDR3 DNA is TGTGCCAGCAGCTTGGGGGGTTCCGTTTACGAGCAGTACTTC. This sequence encodes CASSLGGSVYEQYF.